A selection of T cell receptor beta chains follows, all from one sample in a study of metastatic and nonmetastatic thyroid tumors. TCRdb reanalyzed the PCR reads with MiXCR. The sample lists some 35,000 clones, approximately 30% occurring once. Sample: blood. The receptors stem from a female donor with papillary thyroid cancer or a benign thyroid nodule (not recorded which). Some clones in this sample may be carry-over from other donors' samples. The CDR3 runs from the conserved cysteine through the conserved F or W. The D gene is left open where the match is weak. Only part of the rows carry a size: once, few, many, or a class if the clone is expanded.

d_gene	v_gene	abundance	j_gene	CDR3nt	CDR3aa
TRBD1	TRBV6-1	medium-sized	TRBJ1-6	TGTGCCAGCAGTGCCCCGGGACAGGGGGCGAGGTGGTCACCCCTCCACTTT	CASSAPGQGARWSPLHF
TRBD2	TRBV3-1	medium-sized	TRBJ2-7	TGTGCCAGCAGCCAAGTCGACGGGAGGGCAGACGAGCAGTACTTC	CASSQVDGRADEQYF
.	TRBV6-1	few	TRBJ2-7	TGTGCCAGAAGCGCCATCCTGACAGAAAAATACGAGCAGTACTTC	CARSAILTEKYEQYF
.	TRBV6-4	.	TRBJ2-3	TGTGCCAGCAGTGACTCAGGGGTCGCAGAGACGCAGTATTTT	CASSDSGVAETQYF
TRBD2	TRBV5-1	.	TRBJ2-3	TGCGCCAGCAGCCAACAGCGGGGGGTCACAGATACGCAGTATTTT	CASSQQRGVTDTQYF
TRBD2	TRBV6-1	few	TRBJ2-7	TGTGCCAGCCGCCAACTAGCGGGAGCCGCCTACGAGCAGTACTTC	CASRQLAGAAYEQYF
.	TRBV6-1	once	TRBJ1-5	TGTGCCAGCAGAACCCCGGCTCAGCCCCAACATTTT	CASRTPAQPQHF
TRBD2	TRBV29-1	many	TRBJ2-1	TGCAGCGTTGAATACGCGGGAGGGCCCTACAATGAGCAGTTCTTC	CSVEYAGGPYNEQFF
.	TRBV6-2/TRBV6-3	few	TRBJ2-3	TGTGCCGGCAGTTTTCCCTCCACGGGGATTACAGATACGCAGTATTTT	CAGSFPSTGITDTQYF
TRBD1	TRBV4-1	many	TRBJ2-3	TGCGCCAGCAGCCATCAGGGGGCAACAGATACGCAGTATTTT	CASSHQGATDTQYF
.	TRBV20-1	.	TRBJ1-5	TGCAGTGCTAGGATTAGCAATCAGCCCCAGCATTTT	CSARISNQPQHF
TRBD1	TRBV5-1	once	TRBJ1-3	TGCGCCAGCTCCCAACAGGGGGCATATGGAAACACCATATATTTT	CASSQQGAYGNTIYF
TRBD2	TRBV20-1	.	TRBJ2-7	TGCAGTGCTAGAGATATAGAGCGGGAGGGGGCCTACGAGCAGTACTTC	CSARDIEREGAYEQYF
.	TRBV5-1	.	TRBJ1-6	TGCGCCAGTAAGGCAGGTAGCGGTTCACCCCTCCACTTT	CASKAGSGSPLHF
TRBD1	TRBV12-3/TRBV12-4	.	TRBJ1-3	TGTGCCAGCAGAACGACAGGGACTCCTGGAAACACCATATATTTT	CASRTTGTPGNTIYF
.	TRBV28	.	TRBJ1-3	TGTGCCAGCAGTGCAGACAGCTCCTCTGGAAACACCATATATTTT	CASSADSSSGNTIYF
.	TRBV5-6	many	TRBJ2-5	TGTGCCAGCAGCTTGGATGGGGCACGTGAGACCCAGTACTTC	CASSLDGARETQYF
.	TRBV7-2	.	TRBJ2-5	TGTGCCAGCAGCCTTAGCGTGGTGGCCGTTTTCCAGTACTTC	CASSLSVVAVFQYF
.	TRBV28	few	TRBJ1-5	TGTGCCATCAGATCTACAGGGAGCAATCAGCCCCAGCATTTT	CAIRSTGSNQPQHF
TRBD1	TRBV19	many	TRBJ1-1	TGTGCCAGTAGTATGGAGACAGGGTATGTCACTGAAGCTTTCTTT	CASSMETGYVTEAFF
.	TRBV6-1	many	TRBJ2-3	TGTGCCAGCACCCGCCTAGCAGCTAGCACAGATACGCAGTATTTT	CASTRLAASTDTQYF
TRBD1	TRBV5-1	.	TRBJ1-4	TGCGCCAGCACCCATGGAACAGGGGAGAGTGAAAAACTGTTTTTT	CASTHGTGESEKLFF
TRBD2	TRBV9	.	TRBJ2-1	TGTGCCAGCAGCCGTAGCGGGTTAAACTACAATGAGCAGTTCTTC	CASSRSGLNYNEQFF
.	TRBV20-1	many	TRBJ1-4	TGCAGTGCTAGAGACGACAGCTGGGAGGAAAAACTGTTTTTT	CSARDDSWEEKLFF
.	TRBV30	many	TRBJ2-1	TGTGCCTGGAAATCCGGGCGCGACAATGAGCAGTTCTTC	CAWKSGRDNEQFF